This T cell receptor (beta chain) was profiled in a study of beta chain features in type 1 diabetes. The study, taken as a whole, reports: Across all four CD4+ subsets, people with type 1 diabetes showed modestly shorter TCRB CDR3s. A PCR bias possibly favoring shorter templates would apply equally to patients and controls. The study found that naive, central memory and Treg TCRB repertoires appeared more similar in patients than in healthy donors.

CD45RO/CCR7/CD25/CD127/CD95/CD27 sorting isolated CD4+ naive, central memory, regulatory and stem cell-like memory cells. As to this clone: As yet, its antigen is unknown.

J gave up 5 bases and V 6 bases, and 5 bases lay outside the gene matches. CDR1 is ENHRY and CDR2 is SYGVKD in the germline V gene. CDR3 size: 14 residues. The sequenced template was cDNA made from the entire isolated RNA. Here immunoSEQ multiplex PCR was the method, and the copy in TCRdb shows in-frame clones only, minus some. The data show 250,000 to 300,000 clones, with around 22% seen just once and 0.012% held by the top ten. The receptor was derived from a woman in her twenties or thirties with type 1 diabetes. The chain links TRBV10-3 to TRBJ2-1; TRBD1 matches 9 bases. Source material: naive CD4+ T cells from blood. In DNA, the CDR3 is TGTGCCATCAGGGCCGGGACAGGGAACAATGAGCAGTTCTTC. Its protein product is CAIRAGTGNNEQFF.